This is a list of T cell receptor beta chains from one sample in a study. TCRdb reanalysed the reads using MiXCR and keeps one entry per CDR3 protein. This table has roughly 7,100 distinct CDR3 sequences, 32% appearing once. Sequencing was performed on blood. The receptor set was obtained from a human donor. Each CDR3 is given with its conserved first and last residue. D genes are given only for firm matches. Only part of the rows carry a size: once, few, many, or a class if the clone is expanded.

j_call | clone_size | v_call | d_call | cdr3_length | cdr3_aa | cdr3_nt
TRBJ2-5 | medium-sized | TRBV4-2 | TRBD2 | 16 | CASSQLAGGLGETQYF | TGTGCCAGCAGCCAGCTAGCGGGAGGTTTGGGAGAGACCCAGTACTTC
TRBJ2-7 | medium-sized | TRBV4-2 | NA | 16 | CASSQVDGTPSYEQYF | TGTGCCAGCAGCCAAGTAGACGGGACTCCCTCCTACGAGCAGTACTTC
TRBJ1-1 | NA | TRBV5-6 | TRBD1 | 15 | CASSRDRGQDTEAFF | TGTGCCAGCAGCCGAGACAGGGGGCAGGACACTGAAGCTTTCTTT
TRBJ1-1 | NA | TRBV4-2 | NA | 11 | CASGRHGGAVF | TGTGCCAGCGGCCGCCATGGAGGAGCTGTCTTT
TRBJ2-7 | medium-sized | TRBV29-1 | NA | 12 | CSVKTGPYEQYF | TGCAGCGTAAAGACAGGTCCCTACGAGCAGTACTTC
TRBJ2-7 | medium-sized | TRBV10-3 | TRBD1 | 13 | CAIGTGRRDEQYF | TGTGCCATCGGGACAGGGAGAAGGGACGAGCAGTACTTC
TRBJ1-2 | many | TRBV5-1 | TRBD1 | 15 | CASSGGTATNYGYTF | TGCGCCAGCAGCGGCGGGACAGCTACTAACTATGGCTACACCTTC
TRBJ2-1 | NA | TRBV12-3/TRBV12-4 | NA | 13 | CASSWRGEGEQFF | TGTGCCAGCAGTTGGCGGGGCGAGGGTGAGCAGTTCTTC
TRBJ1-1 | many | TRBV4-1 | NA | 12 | CASSHGISEAFF | TGCGCCAGCAGCCATGGGATCTCTGAAGCTTTCTTT
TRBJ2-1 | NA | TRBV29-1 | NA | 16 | CSVEDTVDGRTDTQFF | TGCAGCGTTGAAGACACAGTGGACGGGAGAACAGATACGCAGTTCTTC
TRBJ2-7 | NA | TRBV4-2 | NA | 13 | CASSQGSSYEQYF | TGTGCCAGCAGCCAAGGGTCATCCTACGAGCAGTACTTC
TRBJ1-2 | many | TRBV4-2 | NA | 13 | CASREGTAYGYTF | TGTGCCAGCCGGGAGGGGACCGCCTATGGCTACACCTTC
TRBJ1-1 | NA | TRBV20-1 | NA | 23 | CSARGRQVYEQYFGPGTNTEAFF | NA
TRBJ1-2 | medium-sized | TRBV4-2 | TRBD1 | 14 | CASSQTGDNYGYTF | TGTGCCAGCAGCCAAACAGGGGATAACTATGGCTACACCTTC
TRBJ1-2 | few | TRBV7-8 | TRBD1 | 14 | CASSPRTGVYGYTF | TGTGCCAGCAGCCCTCGTACAGGGGTCTATGGCTACACCTTC
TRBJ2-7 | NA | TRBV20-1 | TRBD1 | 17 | CSASRPDPDRFSYEQYF | TGCAGTGCCAGCAGACCCGACCCGGACAGGTTCTCCTACGAGCAGTACTTC
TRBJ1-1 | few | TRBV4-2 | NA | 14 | CASSRAFADTEAFF | TGTGCCAGCAGCCGAGCGTTTGCGGACACTGAAGCTTTCTTT
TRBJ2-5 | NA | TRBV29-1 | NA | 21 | CSVEEAGLGEKLFFGSGTQYF | NA
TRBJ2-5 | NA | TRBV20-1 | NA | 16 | CSSISGRHGGQETQYF | TGCAGTTCGATAAGCGGCCGCCATGGAGGGCAAGAGACCCAGTACTTC
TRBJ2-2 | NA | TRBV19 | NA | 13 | CASINTNTGELFF | TGTGCCAGTATTAACACGAACACCGGGGAGCTGTTTTTT
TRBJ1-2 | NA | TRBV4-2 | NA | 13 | CASSLGDPYGYTF | TGTGCCAGCAGCCTGGGGGACCCCTATGGCTACACCTTC
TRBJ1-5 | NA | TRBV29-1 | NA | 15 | CSVEGIRGAGQPQHF | TGCAGCGTTGAAGGGATTAGGGGTGCCGGTCAGCCCCAGCATTTT
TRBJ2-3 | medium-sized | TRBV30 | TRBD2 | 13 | CAWTSGNTDTQYF | TGTGCCTGGACTAGCGGGAATACAGATACGCAGTATTTT
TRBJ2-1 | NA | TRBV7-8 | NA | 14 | CASSGFRGDNEKFF | TGTGCCAGCAGCGGGTTCCGGGGAGATAATGAGAAGTTCTTC
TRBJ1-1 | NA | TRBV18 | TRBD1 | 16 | CASSPGTGIWNTEAFF | TGTGCCAGCTCACCAGGGACAGGGATTTGGAACACTGAAGCTTTCTTT
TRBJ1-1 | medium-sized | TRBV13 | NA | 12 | CASRLAGVGAFF | TGTGCCAGCAGACTCGCGGGCGTTGGGGCTTTCTTT
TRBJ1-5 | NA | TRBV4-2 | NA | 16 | CASSQDLEAVKSPQHF | TGTGCCAGCAGCCAAGACTTGGAAGCGGTTAAATCACCCCAGCATTTT